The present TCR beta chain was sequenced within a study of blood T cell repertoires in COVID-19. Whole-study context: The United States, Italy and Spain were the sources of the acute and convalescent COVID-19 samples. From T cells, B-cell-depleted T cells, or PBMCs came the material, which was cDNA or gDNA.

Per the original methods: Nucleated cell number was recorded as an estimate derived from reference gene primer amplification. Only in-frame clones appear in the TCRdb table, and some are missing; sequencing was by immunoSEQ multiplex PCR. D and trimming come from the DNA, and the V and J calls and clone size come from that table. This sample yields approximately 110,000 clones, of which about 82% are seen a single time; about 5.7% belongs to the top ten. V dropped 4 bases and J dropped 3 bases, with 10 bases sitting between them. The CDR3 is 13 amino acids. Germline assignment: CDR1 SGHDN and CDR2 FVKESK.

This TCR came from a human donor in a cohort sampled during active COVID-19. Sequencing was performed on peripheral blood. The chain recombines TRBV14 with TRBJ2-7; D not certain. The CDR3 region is CASSRGGRYEQYF. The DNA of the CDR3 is TGTGCCAGCAGCCGAGGTGGCCGCTACGAGCAGTACTTC.